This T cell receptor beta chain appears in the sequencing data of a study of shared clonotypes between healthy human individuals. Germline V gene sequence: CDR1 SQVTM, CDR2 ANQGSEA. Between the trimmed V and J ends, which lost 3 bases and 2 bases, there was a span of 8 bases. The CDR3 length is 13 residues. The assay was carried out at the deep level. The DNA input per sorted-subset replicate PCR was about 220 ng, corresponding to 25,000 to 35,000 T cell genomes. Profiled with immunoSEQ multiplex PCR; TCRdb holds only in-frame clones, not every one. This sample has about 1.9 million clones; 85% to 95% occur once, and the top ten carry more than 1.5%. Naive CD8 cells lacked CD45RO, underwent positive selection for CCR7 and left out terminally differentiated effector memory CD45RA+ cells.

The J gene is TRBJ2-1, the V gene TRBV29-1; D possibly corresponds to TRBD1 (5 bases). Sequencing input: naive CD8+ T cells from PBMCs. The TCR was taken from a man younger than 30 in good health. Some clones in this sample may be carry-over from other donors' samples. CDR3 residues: CSVDREAYNEQFF. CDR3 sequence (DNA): TGCAGCGTTGACAGGGAAGCCTACAATGAGCAGTTCTTC.